The TCR beta chain under discussion was sequenced for a study of cytomegalovirus exposure and HLA in healthy donors. Researchers ran the PCR with 60 Vbeta and 13 Jbeta primers. Clones were read by immunoSEQ multiplex PCR, and TCRdb kept only the in-frame ones, dropping some. The sample records about 130,000 clones, about three quarters being singletons. The CDR3 is 16 residues long. With 8 bases clipped from V and 7 bases from J, the junction kept 13 bases outside the gene matches. Per germline, CDR1 MNHEY and CDR2 SMNVEV (reference sequence). The sample comprised PBMCs. The genes are TRBV27 and TRBJ2-2; 10 bases fit TRBD1. The receptor comes from a human donor in good health. CDR3 region: CASSALDRGLGGELFF. The CDR3 DNA reads TGTGCCAGCTCCGCGCTCGACAGGGGGCTAGGCGGGGAGCTGTTTTTT.